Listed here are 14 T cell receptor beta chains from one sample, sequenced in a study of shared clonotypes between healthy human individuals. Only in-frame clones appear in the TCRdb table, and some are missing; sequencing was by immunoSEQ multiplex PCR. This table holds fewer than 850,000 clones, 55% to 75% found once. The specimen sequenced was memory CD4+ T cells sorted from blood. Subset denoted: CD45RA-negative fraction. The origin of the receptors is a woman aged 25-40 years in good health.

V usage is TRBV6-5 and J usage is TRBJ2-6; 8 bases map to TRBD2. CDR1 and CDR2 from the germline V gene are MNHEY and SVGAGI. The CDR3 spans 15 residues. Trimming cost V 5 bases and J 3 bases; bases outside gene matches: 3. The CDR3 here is CASSLAGSGANVLTF. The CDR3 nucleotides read TGTGCCAGCAGTCTAGCGGGCAGTGGGGCCAACGTCCTGACTTTC.

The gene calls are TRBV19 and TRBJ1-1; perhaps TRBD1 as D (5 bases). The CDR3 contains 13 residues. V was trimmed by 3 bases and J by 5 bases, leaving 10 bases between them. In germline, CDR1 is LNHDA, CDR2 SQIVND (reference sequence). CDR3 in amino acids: CASSMQGRTEAFF. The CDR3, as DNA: TGTGCCAGTAGTATGCAGGGCAGGACTGAAGCTTTCTTT. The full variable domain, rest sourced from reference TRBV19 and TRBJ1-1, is DGGITQSPKYLFRKEGQNVTLSCEQNLNHDAMYWYRQDPGQGLRLIYYSQIVNDFQKGDIAEGYSVSREKKESFPLTVTSAQKNPTAFYLCASSMQGRTEAFFGQGTRLTVV.

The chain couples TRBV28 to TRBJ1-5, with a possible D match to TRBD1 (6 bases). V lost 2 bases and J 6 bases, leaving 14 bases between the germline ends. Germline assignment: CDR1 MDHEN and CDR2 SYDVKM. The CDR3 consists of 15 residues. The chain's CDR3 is CASSLLGGRGQPQHF. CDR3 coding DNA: TGTGCCAGCAGTTTACTAGGGGGACGCGGTCAGCCCCAGCATTTT. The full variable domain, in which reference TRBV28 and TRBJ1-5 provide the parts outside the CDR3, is DVKVTQSSRYLVKRTGEKVFLECVQDMDHENMFWYRQDPGLGLRLIYFSYDVKMKEKGDIPEGYSVSREKKERFSLILESASTNQTSMYLCASSLLGGRGQPQHFGDGTRLSIL.

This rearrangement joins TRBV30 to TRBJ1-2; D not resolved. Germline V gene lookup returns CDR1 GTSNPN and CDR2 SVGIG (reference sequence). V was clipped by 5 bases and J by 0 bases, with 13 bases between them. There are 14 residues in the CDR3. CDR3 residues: CAWEKQYTNYGYTF. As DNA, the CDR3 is TGTGCCTGGGAAAAACAGTATACTAACTATGGCTACACCTTC. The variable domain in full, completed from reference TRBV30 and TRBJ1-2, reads SQTIHQWPATLVQPVGSPLSLECTVEGTSNPNLYWYRQAAGRGLQLLFYSVGIGQISSEVPQNLSASRPQDRQFILSSKKLLLSDSGFYLCAWEKQYTNYGYTFGSGTRLTVV.

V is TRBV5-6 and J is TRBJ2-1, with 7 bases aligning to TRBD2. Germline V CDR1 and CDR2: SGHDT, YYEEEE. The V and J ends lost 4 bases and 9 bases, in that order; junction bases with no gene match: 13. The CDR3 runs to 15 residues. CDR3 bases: TGTGCCAGCAGCCCCCACTTAGGCGGGAGTACTGAGCAGTTCTTC. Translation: CASSPHLGGSTEQFF.

Written as DNA, the CDR3 is TGTGCCAGCAGTTACGAACGGTCCAACTTTGGAAACACCATATATTTT. It yields the protein CASSYERSNFGNTIYF. The V and J genes are TRBV6-6 and TRBJ1-3; D uncertain. V was shortened by 2 bases and J by 3 bases, with 14 bases between the two germline ends. The CDR3 extends over 16 amino acids. Germline V lookup: CDR1 MNHNY, CDR2 SVGAGI (reference sequence).

Here the CDR3 DNA reads TGTGCCAGCAGTAGGGGGCTGGGGAATCAGCCCCAGCATTTT. This translates into CASSRGLGNQPQHF. The chain couples TRBV2 to TRBJ1-5; 7 bases match TRBD1. The V and J ends lost 5 bases and 4 bases, in that order; junction bases with no gene match: 5. The CDR3 covers 14 residues. Germline values: CDR1 SNHLY, CDR2 FYNNEI.

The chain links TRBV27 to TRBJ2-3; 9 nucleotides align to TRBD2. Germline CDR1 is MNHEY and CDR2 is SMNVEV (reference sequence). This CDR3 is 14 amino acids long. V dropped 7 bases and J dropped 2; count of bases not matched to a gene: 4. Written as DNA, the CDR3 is TGTGCCAGCACCAGACTAGCGGCCACAGATACGCAGTATTTT. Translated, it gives CASTRLAATDTQYF.

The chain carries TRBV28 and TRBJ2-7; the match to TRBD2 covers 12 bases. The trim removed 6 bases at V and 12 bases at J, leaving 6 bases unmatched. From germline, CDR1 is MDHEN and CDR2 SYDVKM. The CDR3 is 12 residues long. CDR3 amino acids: CASSLGLAGSYF. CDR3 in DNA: TGTGCCAGCAGCCTTGGACTAGCGGGATCGTACTTC.

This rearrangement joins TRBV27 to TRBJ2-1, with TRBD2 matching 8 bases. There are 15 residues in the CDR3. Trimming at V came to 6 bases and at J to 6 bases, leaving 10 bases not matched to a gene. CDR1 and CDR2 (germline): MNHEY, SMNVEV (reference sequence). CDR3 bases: TGTGCCAGCAGCCCTAGGACTAGCCCAGGCAATGAGCAGTTCTTC. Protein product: CASSPRTSPGNEQFF.

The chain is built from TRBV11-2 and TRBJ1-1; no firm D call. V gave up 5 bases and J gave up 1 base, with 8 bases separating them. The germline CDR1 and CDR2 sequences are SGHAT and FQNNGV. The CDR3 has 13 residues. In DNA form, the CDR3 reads TGTGCCAGCAGCCTACAGCGGAACACTGAAGCTTTCTTT. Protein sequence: CASSLQRNTEAFF.

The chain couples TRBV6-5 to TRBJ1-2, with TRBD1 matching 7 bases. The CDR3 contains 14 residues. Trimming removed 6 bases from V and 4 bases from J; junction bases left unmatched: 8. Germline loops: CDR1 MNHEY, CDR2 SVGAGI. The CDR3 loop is CASSRDSFGYGYTF. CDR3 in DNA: TGTGCCAGCAGCCGGGACAGCTTTGGCTATGGCTACACCTTC.

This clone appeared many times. This chain's CDR3 is CASSPLTGVSGYTF. The CDR3 DNA sequence: TGTGCCAGCAGCCCTTTGACAGGGGTCTCTGGCTACACCTTC. The chain is built from TRBV7-8 and TRBJ1-2, with 8 bases aligning to TRBD1. Germline CDR1 reads SGHVS; CDR2 reads FQNEAQ. This CDR3 spans 14 amino acids. V shed 5 bases and J 7 bases; nucleotides not matched to a gene: 9.

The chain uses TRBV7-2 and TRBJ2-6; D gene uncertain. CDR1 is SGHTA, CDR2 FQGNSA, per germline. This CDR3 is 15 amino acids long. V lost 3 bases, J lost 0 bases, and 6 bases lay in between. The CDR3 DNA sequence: TGTGCCAGCAGCTTCCAAAGCTCTGGGGCCAACGTCCTGACTTTC. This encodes CASSFQSSGANVLTF.